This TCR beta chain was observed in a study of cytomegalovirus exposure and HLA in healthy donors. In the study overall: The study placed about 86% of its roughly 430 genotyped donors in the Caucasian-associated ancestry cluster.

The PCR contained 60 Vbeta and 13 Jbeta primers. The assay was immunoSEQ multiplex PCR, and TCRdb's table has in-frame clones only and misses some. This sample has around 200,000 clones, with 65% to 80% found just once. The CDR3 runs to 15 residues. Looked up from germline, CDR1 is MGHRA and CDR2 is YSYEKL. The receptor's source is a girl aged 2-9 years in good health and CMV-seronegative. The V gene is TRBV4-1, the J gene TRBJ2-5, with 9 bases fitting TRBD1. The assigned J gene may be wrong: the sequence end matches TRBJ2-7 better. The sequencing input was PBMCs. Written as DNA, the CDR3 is TGCGCCAGCAGCCAAGGCCGGGACAGGGTCAACGAGCAGTACTTC. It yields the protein CASSQGRDRVNEQYF.